This entry lists 3 T cell receptor beta chains sequenced from one sample in a study of T cells in Graves' hyperthyroidism and ophthalmopathy. TCR beta CDR3 region amplification was performed from RNA transcripts. HTBI primers drove first-round RT-PCR of the TCR CDR3. Each CDR3 protein is one row after TCRdb ran MiXCR on the multiplex PCR reads. The sample contains 530,000 or so distinct CDR3 sequences, just over 45% of which appear only once. Sequenced input: peripheral blood or thyroid tissue (not recorded which). These receptors originate from a woman younger than 30 with Graves' hyperthyroidism.

On this clonotype: This may be a read error: a much more frequent sequence differs by one nucleotide. This likely comes from a read error, as the CDR3 has no conserved phenylalanine or tryptophan at its end. The DNA is left out, because the CDR3 cannot be placed on it with certainty; the CDR3 is given as TCRdb lists it. The chain links TRBV5-6 to TRBJ1-3. Germline CDR1 is SGHDT and CDR2 is YYEEEE. The CDR3 is 13 amino acids in total, end residues counted. CDR3 region: CASSFGDGAGSYS.

This chain links TRBV25-1 with TRBJ1-6; unclear D gene. CDR3 size: 14 residues. The V gene lost 6 bases and the J gene lost 6 bases, with 12 bases spanning the gap. Germline values: CDR1 MGHDK, CDR2 SYGVNS. For the CDR3, the DNA is TGTGCCAGCAGAGAGGAGGGAGGTAATTCACCCCTCCACTTT. Its translation: CASREEGGNSPLHF.

With regard to this clonotype: A junction end diverges from the germline sequence, so it may reflect a read error. The rearrangement links TRBV7-9 to TRBJ2-7; D assignment may be TRBD1 or TRBD2 (6 bases each). This CDR3 has 16 amino acids. Germline CDR1 is SEHNR and CDR2 is FQNEAQ (reference sequence). CDR3 in amino acids: CASSPPSGAVGYGQYF. The CDR3 DNA sequence: TGTGCCAGCAGCCCCCCATCGGGGGCGGTTGGCTACGGGCAGTACTTC.